This T cell receptor (beta chain) was identified during a study of T cell clones after liver transplantation. Some clones are missing from TCRdb's copy, which holds only in-frame ones; the method was immunoSEQ multiplex PCR. The repertoire has 15,000 to 20,000 clones, approximately 80% of them found once; the top ten carry about a third. The ends were cut back, 5 bases at V and 4 bases at J, with 20 bases in the middle. In germline, CDR1 is LNHDA, CDR2 SQIVND (reference sequence). This CDR3 contains 16 residues. The input for sequencing was CD8+ T cells from blood, taken about 50 months after liver transplant. The chain combines TRBV19 with TRBJ1-1; D may be TRBD1 (6 bases). The TCR originated in a human patient who received a liver transplant. Some T cells may be supplied by the graft donor. CDR3 amino acids: CASSLDWGQGRTEAFF. The CDR3 DNA reads TGTGCCAGTAGTCTCGACTGGGGCCAGGGGCGCACTGAAGCTTTCTTT.